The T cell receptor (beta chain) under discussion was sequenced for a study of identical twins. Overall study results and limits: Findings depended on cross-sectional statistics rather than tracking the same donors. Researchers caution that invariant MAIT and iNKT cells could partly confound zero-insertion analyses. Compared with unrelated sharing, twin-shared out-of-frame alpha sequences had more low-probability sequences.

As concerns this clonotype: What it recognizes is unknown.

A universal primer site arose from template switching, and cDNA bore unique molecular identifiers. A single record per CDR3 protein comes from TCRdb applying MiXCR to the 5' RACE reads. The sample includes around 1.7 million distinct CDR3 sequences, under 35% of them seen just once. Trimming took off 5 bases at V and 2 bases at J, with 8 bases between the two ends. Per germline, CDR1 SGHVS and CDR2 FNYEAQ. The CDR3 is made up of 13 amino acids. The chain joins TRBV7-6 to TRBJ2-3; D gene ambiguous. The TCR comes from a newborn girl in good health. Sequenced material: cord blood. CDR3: CASSTHATDTQYF. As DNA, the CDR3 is TGTGCCAGCAGCACGCACGCCACAGATACGCAGTATTTT.